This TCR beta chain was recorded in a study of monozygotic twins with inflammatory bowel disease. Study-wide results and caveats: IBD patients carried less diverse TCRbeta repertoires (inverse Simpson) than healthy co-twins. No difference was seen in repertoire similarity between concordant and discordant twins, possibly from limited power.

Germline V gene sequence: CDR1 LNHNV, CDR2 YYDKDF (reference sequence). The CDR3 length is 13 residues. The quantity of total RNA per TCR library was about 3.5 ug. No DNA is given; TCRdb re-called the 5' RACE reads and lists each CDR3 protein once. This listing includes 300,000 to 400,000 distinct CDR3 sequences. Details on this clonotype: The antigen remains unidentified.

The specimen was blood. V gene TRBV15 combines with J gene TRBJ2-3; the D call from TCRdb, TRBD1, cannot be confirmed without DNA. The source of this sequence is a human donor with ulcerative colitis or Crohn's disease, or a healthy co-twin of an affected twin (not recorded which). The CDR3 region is CATSYDRGDTQYF.